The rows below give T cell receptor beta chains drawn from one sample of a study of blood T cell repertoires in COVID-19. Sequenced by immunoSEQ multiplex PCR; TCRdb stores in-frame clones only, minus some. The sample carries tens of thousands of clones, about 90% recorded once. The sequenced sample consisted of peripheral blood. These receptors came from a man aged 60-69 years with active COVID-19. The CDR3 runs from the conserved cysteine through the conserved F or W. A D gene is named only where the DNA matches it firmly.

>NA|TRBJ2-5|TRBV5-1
CASSLTPTRQAQETQYF
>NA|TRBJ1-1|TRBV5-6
CASSGRQQGRVNTEAFF
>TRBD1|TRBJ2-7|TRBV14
CASSRPGQGSYEQYF
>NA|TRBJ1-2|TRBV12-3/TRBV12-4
CASSPQASGYTF
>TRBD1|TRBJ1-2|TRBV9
CASSGTGGGGLYGYTF
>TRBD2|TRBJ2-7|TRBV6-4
CASSPGLGLRQYF
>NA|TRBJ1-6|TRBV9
CASSVGGRPGVSSPLHF
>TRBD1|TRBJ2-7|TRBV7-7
CASSPWTGEAYEQYF
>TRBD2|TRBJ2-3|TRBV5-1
CASSLGGTSGSTDTQYF
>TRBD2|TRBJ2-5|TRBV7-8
CASSFRGGKETQYF
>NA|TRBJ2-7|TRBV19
CASSSRGGESSYEQYF
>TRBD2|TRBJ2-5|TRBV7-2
CASSFFGLAGAETQYF
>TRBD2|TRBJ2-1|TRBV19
CASSIARTSGYRNEQFF
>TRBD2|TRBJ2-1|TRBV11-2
CASSDRTSGSSYNEQFF
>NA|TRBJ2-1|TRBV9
CASSAGLNNEQFF
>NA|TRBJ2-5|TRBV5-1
CASSTHQETQYF
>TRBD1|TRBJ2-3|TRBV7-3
CASSGQGQGSDTQYF
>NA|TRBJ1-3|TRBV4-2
CASSQDTIQGSGNTIYF
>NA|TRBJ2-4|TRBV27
CASSWSLSAKNIQYF
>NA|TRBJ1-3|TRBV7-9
CASSLAGPTGNTIYF
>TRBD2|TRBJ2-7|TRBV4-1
CASSQASGTSVYEQYF
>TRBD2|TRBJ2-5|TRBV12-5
CASGLGLTSGSLETQYF
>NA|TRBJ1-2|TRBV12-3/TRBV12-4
CASSLPGYYGYTF
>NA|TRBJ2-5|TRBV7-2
CASSLLATQETQYF
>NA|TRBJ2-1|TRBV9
CASSPPSSREQFF
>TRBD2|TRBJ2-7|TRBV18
CASSPYSGRGAYEQYF
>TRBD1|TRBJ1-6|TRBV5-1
CASSLSGQGYSPLHF
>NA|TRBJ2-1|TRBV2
CASRDSYSYNEQFF
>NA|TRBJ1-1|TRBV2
CASSNNRQGAEAFF
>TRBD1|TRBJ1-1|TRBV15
CATSREDRVNTEAFF
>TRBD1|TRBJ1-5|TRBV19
CASSIALGTGRNQPQHF
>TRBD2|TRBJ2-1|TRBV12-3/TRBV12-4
CASTPSGRDEQFF
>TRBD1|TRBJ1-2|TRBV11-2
CASSPGTGGYTF
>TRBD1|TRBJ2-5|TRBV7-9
CASSKKDRAGSETQYF
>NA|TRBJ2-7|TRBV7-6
CASSAYETYEQYF
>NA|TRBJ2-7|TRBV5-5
CASSLWALNSEQYF
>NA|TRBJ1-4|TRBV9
CASRDIGVMEEKLFF
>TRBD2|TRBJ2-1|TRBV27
CASSPRGPRLAAPRNEQFF
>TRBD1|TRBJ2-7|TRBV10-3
CAISESRSRTGGNSGSYEQYF
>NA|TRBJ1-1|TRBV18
CASSPTDTEAFF
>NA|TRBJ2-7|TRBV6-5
CASSYTTRGEQYF
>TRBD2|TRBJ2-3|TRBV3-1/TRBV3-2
CASSQNSGGYTDTQYF
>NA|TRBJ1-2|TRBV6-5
CASSLGGGGYGYTF
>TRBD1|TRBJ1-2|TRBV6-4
CASSAQTGAGGYTF